This T cell receptor (beta chain) stems from a study of neoadjuvant anti-PD-1 for oral cavity cancer. Study overall: Most patients had three to four biweekly doses of 3 mg/kg nivolumab before resection.

Repertoires were generated with immunoSEQ multiplex PCR, while TCRdb's copy carries only in-frame clones and drops some. Of approximately 72,000 clones in the sample, around four fifths were seen once. The CDR3 runs to 11 residues. The V gene's germline CDR1 is GTSNPN and CDR2 SVGIG (reference sequence). Patients had newly diagnosed, untreated stage II-IVA oral cavity squamous cell carcinoma. These oral cavity squamous cell carcinomas were HPV-negative and locally advanced. This specimen was PBMCs, taken before nivolumab (anti-PD-1) treatment. This receptor was taken from a person aged 35-79 years with oral cavity squamous cell carcinoma. The rearrangement links TRBV30 to TRBJ2-3, with D possibly TRBD2 on 5 matching bases. The CDR3 is CAEGRTDTQYF. The DNA for the CDR3 is TGTGCTGAGGGCCGCACAGATACGCAGTATTTT.